Listed below are T cell receptor beta chains from one sample, sequenced in a study of shared clonotypes between healthy human individuals. Generated by immunoSEQ multiplex PCR, the TCRdb table keeps only in-frame clones and is missing some. The data show about 1.1 million clones, 75% to 80% seen once. Sample: memory CD4+ T cells from PBMCs. These TCRs come from a man aged 18 to 30 in good health. Some clones in this sample may be carry-over from other donors' samples. CDR3s include the opening cysteine and the closing phenylalanine or tryptophan. A D gene is named only where the DNA matches it firmly. A row's size may be missing; if present it is once, few, many or a size class.

>TRBJ2-3|-|-|TRBV7-9
CASSLARLSETTDTQYF
TGTGCCAGCAGCTTAGCGAGGTTGTCAGAAACCACAGATACGCAGTATTTT
>TRBJ2-6|-|-|TRBV9
CASSSTHSNSGANVLTF
TGTGCCAGCAGCTCTACCCACAGTAACTCTGGGGCCAACGTCCTGACTTTC
>TRBJ2-7|-|-|TRBV11-2
CASSLQRSYEQYF
TGTGCCAGCAGCTTACAGCGCTCCTACGAGCAGTACTTC
>TRBJ1-3|-|-|TRBV2
CASSEQPAATGNTIYF
TGTGCCAGCAGCGAACAACCCGCAGCTACTGGAAACACCATATATTTT
>TRBJ2-5|-|TRBD2|TRBV15
CATSRGLAGAQETQYF
TGTGCCACCAGCAGGGGACTAGCGGGAGCTCAAGAGACCCAGTACTTC
>TRBJ2-3|-|TRBD1|TRBV7-8
CASSLALGQGTDTQYF
TGTGCCAGCAGCTTAGCGCTGGGACAGGGTACAGATACGCAGTATTTT
>TRBJ1-5|few|-|TRBV30
CAWSDGRGLQPQHF
TGTGCCTGGAGTGACGGGAGGGGACTTCAGCCCCAGCATTTT
>TRBJ2-2|-|-|TRBV28
CASSHFPGELFF
TGTGCCAGCAGTCATTTCCCCGGGGAGCTGTTTTTT
>TRBJ1-1|few|-|TRBV7-2
CASSLIRMNTEAFF
TGTGCCAGCAGCTTGATCCGGATGAACACTGAAGCTTTCTTT
>TRBJ2-7|few|-|TRBV7-8
CASSLGVGGDFASPYEQYF
TGTGCCAGCAGCTTAGGTGTAGGCGGGGACTTCGCGTCCCCATACGAGCAGTACTTC
>TRBJ2-1|-|-|TRBV2
CASSFGVSAYNEQFF
TGTGCCAGCAGTTTCGGAGTTAGTGCCTACAATGAGCAGTTCTTC